Listed here is a single TCR beta chain. What it binds is unknown. This specimen comes from a study of cytomegalovirus exposure and HLA in healthy donors. Study observations and caveats: Testing in vitro showed a few CMV-associated chains specific for CMV antigens.

The PCR used 60 Vbeta and 13 Jbeta primers. TCRdb keeps only in-frame clones here, not all; method: immunoSEQ multiplex PCR. This sample has some 150,000 clones, with roughly 80% found just once. This CDR3 comprises 13 residues. Looked up from germline, CDR1 is SGHTA and CDR2 is FQGTGA. V dropped 9 bases and J dropped 4 bases, with 12 bases sitting between them. The chain recombines TRBV7-3 with TRBJ1-4; D is unresolved. The sequence was collected from a female donor in good health and CMV-seronegative. Sequenced material: PBMCs. This chain's CDR3 is CARPDTLNEKLFF. The CDR3 region has the DNA TGTGCCAGGCCAGACACCCTTAATGAAAAACTGTTTTTT.